The 6 T cell receptor beta chains reported below all come from one sample, sequenced in a study of siplizumab effects on memory and regulatory T cells. Using immunoSEQ multiplex PCR, the repertoire was profiled, and TCRdb retains in-frame clones only, with some absent. The sample contains 100,000 or so clones, nearly 95% of which appear only once. What was sequenced was non-Treg CD4+ T cells sorted from blood. These TCRs come from a human donor in good health.

This chain links TRBV30 with TRBJ2-1; TRBD2 matches 7 bases. The ends lost 3 bases at V and 9 bases at J; junction bases unmatched: 5. Germline assignment: CDR1 GTSNPN and CDR2 SVGIG (reference sequence). This CDR3 has 12 amino acids. In DNA form, the CDR3 reads TGTGCCTGGAGAAAACCGGGGGGTGAGCAGTTCTTC. Protein product: CAWRKPGGEQFF. Supplemented by reference TRBV30 and TRBJ2-1, the full variable domain reads SQTIHQWPATLVQPVGSPLSLECTVEGTSNPNLYWYRQAAGRGLQLLFYSVGIGQISSEVPQNLSASRPQDRQFILSSKKLLLSDSGFYLCAWRKPGGEQFFGPGTRLTVL.

This clone has just a few counts. The CDR3 sequence is CASSILFRDPARSNYGYTF. The CDR3 nucleotides are TGTGCCAGTAGTATCCTCTTTAGGGACCCCGCGAGATCCAACTATGGCTACACCTTC. The genes are TRBV19 and TRBJ1-2, with TRBD1 as a possible D gene (5 bases). V dropped 3 bases and J dropped 2 bases, with 25 bases sitting between them. Germline values: CDR1 LNHDA, CDR2 SQIVND (reference sequence). This CDR3 has 19 residues. Full variable domain (rest looked up from reference TRBV19 and TRBJ1-2): DGGITQSPKYLFRKEGQNVTLSCEQNLNHDAMYWYRQDPGQGLRLIYYSQIVNDFQKGDIAEGYSVSREKKESFPLTVTSAQKNPTAFYLCASSILFRDPARSNYGYTFGSGTRLTVV.

The chain employs TRBV6-1 and TRBJ2-1, with 9 bases that match TRBD2. CDR3 length: 14 residues. The trim removed 4 bases at V and 10 bases at J, leaving 8 bases unmatched. Per the germline V gene, CDR1 is MNHNS and CDR2 is SASEGT. The chain's CDR3 is CASSGRGRAGEQFF. The CDR3 nucleotides are TGTGCCAGCAGTGGACGCGGGAGGGCCGGGGAGCAGTTCTTC.

The chain combines TRBV19 with TRBJ2-3, with TRBD2 as a possible D gene (6 bases). The CDR3 is 15 residues long. The ends were cut back, 5 bases at V and 3 bases at J, with 15 bases in the middle. Per the germline V gene, CDR1 is LNHDA and CDR2 is SQIVND (reference sequence). The CDR3 reads CASSGGALRTDTQYF. In DNA form, the CDR3 reads TGTGCCAGTAGTGGAGGGGCCCTCAGGACAGATACGCAGTATTTT.

The chain carries TRBV4-2 and TRBJ2-5, with TRBD1 identical over 9 bases. Losses at the gene ends were 2 bases for V and 3 bases for J; bases not matched to a gene: 1. Germline loops: CDR1 LGHNA, CDR2 YNFKEQ. This CDR3 has 14 residues. CDR3 nucleotides: TGTGCCAGCAGCCAAAGACAGGGGGAAGAGACCCAGTACTTC. Protein: CASSQRQGEETQYF.

The chain combines TRBV28 with TRBJ2-1, with 9 bases matching TRBD2. This CDR3 has 13 amino acids. Germline V gene lookup returns CDR1 MDHEN and CDR2 SYDVKM. V was clipped by 8 bases and J by 8 bases; unmatched bases: 7. CDR3 in amino acids: CASRGSGSHEQFF. As DNA, the CDR3 is TGTGCCAGCCGGGGTAGCGGGAGCCATGAGCAGTTCTTC.